Presented here are 19 T cell receptor beta chains from one specimen sequenced in a study of STAT5B mutations in CD4+ large granular lymphocyte leukemia. Data came from immunoSEQ multiplex PCR; TCRdb stores just in-frame clones and leaves some out. Of tens of thousands of clones in the sample, about 71% were seen once. What was sequenced was CD4+ T cells from blood buffy coats. These receptors were obtained from a human donor in good health.

This chain joins TRBV29-1 and TRBJ2-3; D is unclear. The germline CDR1 and CDR2 sequences are SQVTM and ANQGSEA. This CDR3 region has 14 residues. V was shortened by 3 bases and J by 2 bases, with 12 bases between the two germline ends. CDR3 bases: TGCAGCGTTGATATCTTTCCCTACACAGATACGCAGTATTTT. This encodes CSVDIFPYTDTQYF.

This clone was seen a handful of times. This rearrangement joins TRBV6-6 to TRBJ2-7, with D uncertain. The V end lost 1 base, the J end lost 3 bases, and 7 bases lay between the germline ends. The CDR3 extends over 13 amino acids. Germline values: CDR1 MNHNY, CDR2 SVGAGI (reference sequence). CDR3 in amino acids: CASSYFGGYEQYF. CDR3 DNA: TGTGCCAGCAGTTACTTCGGCGGCTACGAGCAGTACTTC.

J is TRBJ2-6 and V is TRBV5-1, with D perhaps matching TRBD1 (5 bases). V dropped 6 bases and J dropped 0 bases, with 10 bases sitting between them. Germline lookup yields CDR1 SGHRS and CDR2 YFSETQ. The CDR3 sequence is 15 residues long. CDR3 residues: CASTSTDSGANVLTF. The CDR3 DNA reads as TGCGCCAGCACATCGACAGACTCTGGGGCCAACGTCCTGACTTTC.

V is TRBV5-4 and J is TRBJ1-2; D ambiguous. Trimming cost V 4 bases and J 2 bases, with 18 bases left between them. CDR1 is SGHNT and CDR2 is YYREEE in the germline V gene (reference sequence). The length of the CDR3 is 16 residues. The CDR3 coding sequence is TGTGCCAGCAGCCGCCTGAGGGCCGCCGAGAACTATGGCTACACCTTC. Its protein product is CASSRLRAAENYGYTF. The full variable domain, in which reference TRBV5-4 and TRBJ1-2 provide the parts outside the CDR3, is ETGVTQSPTHLIKTRGQQVTLRCSSQSGHNTVSWYQQALGQGPQFIFQYYREEENGRGNFPPRFSGLQFPNYSSELNVNALELDDSALYLCASSRLRAAENYGYTFGSGTRLTVV.

This chain connects TRBV15 to TRBJ1-5; no reliable D call. Per the germline V gene, CDR1 is LNHNV and CDR2 is YYDKDF (reference sequence). The CDR3 covers 13 residues. V was cut by 0 bases and J by 8 bases, with 8 bases left in between. CDR3 sequence (DNA): TGTGCCACCAGCAGAGAGGCACGAGAGCCCCAGCATTTT. Protein product: CATSREAREPQHF.

This clone was recorded a few times. The chain links TRBV18 to TRBJ1-2; 12 bases agree with TRBD1. The CDR3 is made up of 16 amino acids. Germline CDR1 is KGHSH and CDR2 is LQKENI. V was pared by 2 bases and J by 4 bases, with 5 bases of the junction left unmatched. CDR3 bases: TGTGCCAGCTCACCAACGGTGGGACAGGGGGCCTATGGCTACACCTTC. This translates into CASSPTVGQGAYGYTF.

This chain connects TRBV19 to TRBJ2-3; TRBD1 matches at 12 bases. This CDR3 has 17 residues. With 1 base clipped from V and 2 bases from J, the junction kept 4 bases outside the gene matches. The germline gives CDR1 LNHDA, CDR2 SQIVND (reference sequence). CDR3 sequence (DNA): TGTGCCAGTAGTATAGTGGGACAGGGGGCAGCCACAGATACGCAGTATTTT. The encoded protein is CASSIVGQGAATDTQYF. The whole variable domain, filled in from reference TRBV19 and TRBJ2-3, reads DGGITQSPKYLFRKEGQNVTLSCEQNLNHDAMYWYRQDPGQGLRLIYYSQIVNDFQKGDIAEGYSVSREKKESFPLTVTSAQKNPTAFYLCASSIVGQGAATDTQYFGPGTRLTVL.

J is TRBJ2-5 and V is TRBV19; TRBD1 is a possible D gene (5 bases). The germline gives CDR1 LNHDA, CDR2 SQIVND (reference sequence). The V and J ends lost 4 bases and 1 base respectively, with 10 bases between them. The CDR3 has 14 residues. The chain's CDR3 is CASSRQGFQETQYF. The CDR3 nucleotides read TGTGCCAGTAGTAGGCAGGGATTCCAAGAGACCCAGTACTTC.

The chain recombines TRBV7-8 with TRBJ1-2; D call uncertain. Germline V lookup: CDR1 SGHVS, CDR2 FQNEAQ. CDR3 size: 16 residues. In DNA form, the CDR3 reads TGTGCTTCACTTCTTGTTCTAGCAGCCGGGTACTATGGCTACACCTTC. This codes for CASLLVLAAGYYGYTF.

The gene calls are TRBV7-2 and TRBJ2-7; 9 positions match TRBD1. V was pared by 4 bases and J by 0 bases, with 4 bases of the junction left unmatched. Germline V lookup: CDR1 SGHTA, CDR2 FQGNSA. The CDR3 loop spans 15 amino acids. The CDR3 here is CASSSRTGASYEQYF. The CDR3 DNA follows: TGTGCCAGCAGCTCTAGGACAGGGGCCTCCTACGAGCAGTACTTC. Drawing the rest from reference TRBV7-2 and TRBJ2-7, the complete variable domain is GAGVSQSPSNKVTEKGKDVELRCDPISGHTALYWYRQSLGQGLEFLIYFQGNSAPDKSGLPSDRFSAERTGGSVSTLTIQRTQQEDSAVYLCASSSRTGASYEQYFGPGTRLTVT.

The CDR3 loop is CATSREKGGTYEQYF. Written as DNA, the CDR3 is TGTGCCACCAGCAGAGAGAAGGGCGGGACCTACGAGCAGTACTTC. This chain uses TRBV15 with TRBJ2-7; perhaps TRBD2 as D (6 bases). Trimming stripped 0 bases from V and 2 bases from J, with 11 bases between. Germline V gives CDR1 LNHNV, CDR2 YYDKDF (reference sequence). The CDR3 extends over 15 amino acids.

V is TRBV7-7 and J is TRBJ2-2; D gene ambiguous. Between the trimmed V and J ends, which lost 5 bases and 0 bases, there was a span of 7 bases. This CDR3 is built from 14 residues. The germline gives CDR1 SSHAT, CDR2 FNYEAQ (reference sequence). The CDR3 nucleotides read TGTGCCAGCAGCACCTCAACGAACACCGGGGAGCTGTTTTTT. Amino acids: CASSTSTNTGELFF.

The CDR3 DNA is TGCGCCAGCAGCTCCCTGGGGGGGGACCTCGCCGGGGAGCTGTTTTTT. Protein sequence: CASSSLGGDLAGELFF. The chain joins TRBV5-1 to TRBJ2-2; 7 positions match TRBD2. CDR1 is SGHRS, CDR2 YFSETQ, per germline. CDR3 length: 16 residues. After removal of 3 bases from V and 6 bases from J, the junction contained 11 bases not matched to a gene.

The V and J genes are TRBV7-9 and TRBJ2-5, with D tentatively TRBD1 (6 bases). The CDR3 totals 16 residues. Trimming took 2 bases from V and 1 from J, leaving 14 bases between them. Germline CDR1 reads SEHNR; CDR2 reads FQNEAQ (reference sequence). For the CDR3, the DNA is TGTGCCAGCAGCTTATCAGGGGCAGGGGCCCAAGAGACCCAGTACTTC. This gives the protein CASSLSGAGAQETQYF. Together with reference TRBV7-9 and TRBJ2-5, the CDR3 gives the full variable domain: DTGVSQNPRHKITKRGQNVTFRCDPISEHNRLYWYRQTLGQGPEFLTYFQNEAQLEKSRLLSDRFSAERPKGSFSTLEIQRTEQGDSAMYLCASSLSGAGAQETQYFGPGTRLLVL.

This clone was detected once. The gene calls are TRBV11-2 and TRBJ2-7, with 7 bases fitting TRBD2. V was clipped by 4 bases and J by 6 bases; unmatched bases: 6. This CDR3 has 13 residues. Germline lookup yields CDR1 SGHAT and CDR2 FQNNGV. CDR3 nucleotide sequence: TGTGCCAGCAGCTCCCAGCGGGGCTCCGAGCAGTACTTC. This translates into CASSSQRGSEQYF.

This clone has just one count. The chain uses TRBV6-6 and TRBJ1-4; D uncertain. Germline V CDR1 and CDR2: MNHNY, SVGAGI (reference sequence). Trimming pared 2 bases from V and 8 bases from J, leaving 6 bases between. This CDR3 region has 12 residues. In DNA, the CDR3 is TGTGCCAGCAGTTACGTCGGCGAAAAACTGTTTTTT. This codes for CASSYVGEKLFF.

This chain uses TRBV29-1 with TRBJ2-1; TRBD1 agrees at 7 bases. This CDR3 is built from 14 residues. Unmatched junction bases numbered 7, after V lost 7 bases and J lost 1 base. The germline gives CDR1 SQVTM, CDR2 ANQGSEA. The CDR3 nucleotides are TGCAGCGCTACAGGGGTCCCATCCTACAATGAGCAGTTCTTC. Its protein is CSATGVPSYNEQFF.

The chain joins TRBV5-1 to TRBJ2-1, with 8 bases aligning to TRBD2. Germline V gene sequence: CDR1 SGHRS, CDR2 YFSETQ. V gave up 4 bases and J gave up 6 bases; unmatched junction bases: 15. The CDR3 loop spans 17 amino acids. In DNA, the CDR3 is TGCGCCAGCAGCCGCGGGAGGATAGCGGGGATGGGCAATGAGCAGTTCTTC. Protein product: CASSRGRIAGMGNEQFF.

The CDR3 bases are TGTGCCAGCAGCCGAGGGACAGGGGTAATCTACGAGCAGTACTTC. Protein sequence: CASSRGTGVIYEQYF. This chain connects TRBV6-5 to TRBJ2-7; TRBD1 matches 10 bases. This CDR3 has 15 amino acids. Per germline, CDR1 MNHEY and CDR2 SVGAGI. The V gene end was trimmed by 6 bases and the J gene end by 3 bases; junction bases not matched to a gene: 8.